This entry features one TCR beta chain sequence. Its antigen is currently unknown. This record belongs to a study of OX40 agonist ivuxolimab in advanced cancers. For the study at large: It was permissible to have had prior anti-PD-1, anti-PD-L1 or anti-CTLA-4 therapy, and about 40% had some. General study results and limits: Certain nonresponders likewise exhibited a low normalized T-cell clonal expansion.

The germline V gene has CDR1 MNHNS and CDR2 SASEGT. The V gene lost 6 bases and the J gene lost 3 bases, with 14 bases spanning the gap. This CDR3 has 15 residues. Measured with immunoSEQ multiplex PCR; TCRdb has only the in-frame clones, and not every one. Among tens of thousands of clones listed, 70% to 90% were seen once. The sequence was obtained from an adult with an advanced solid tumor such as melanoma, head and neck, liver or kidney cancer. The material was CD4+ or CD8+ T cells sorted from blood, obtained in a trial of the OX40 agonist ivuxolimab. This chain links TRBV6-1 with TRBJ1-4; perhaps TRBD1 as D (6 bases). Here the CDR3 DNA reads TGTGCCAGCAGAAACCGGACAGCCTCTAATGAAAAACTGTTTTTT. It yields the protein CASRNRTASNEKLFF.